This passage covers 9 T cell receptor beta chains from one sample sequenced in a study of T cell clonality in common variable immunodeficiency. This table comes from immunoSEQ multiplex PCR, and its TCRdb copy is limited to in-frame clones, with some not included. This sample comprises some 43,000 clones, none seen once only. Sequencing input: peripheral blood mononuclear cells. Receptors originate from a person between 18 and 75 years old in good health.

This clone appeared many times. The DNA ends 3 residues before the CDR3 does, and the rest of the CDR3 is filled in from the germline J gene. This sequence joins TRBV12-3 or TRBV12-4 and TRBJ1-1; weak D call: TRBD1 (5 bases). V was clipped by 2 bases and J by 1 base, with 8 bases between them. CDR3 length: 14 residues. CDR3 loop: CASSLRGQNTEAFF. CDR3 bases read: TGTGCCAGCAGTTTACGCGGACAGAACACTGAA.

In this sample, this clone turned up many times. The sequence runs out 3 residues before the end of the CDR3; the remainder is reconstructed from the germline J gene. This chain uses TRBV20-1 with TRBJ2-5, with 10 bases lining up with TRBD2. V shed 5 bases and J 4 bases; nucleotides not matched to a gene: 10. CDR1 and CDR2 (germline): DFQATT, SNEGSKA (reference sequence). The CDR3 runs 15 residues. The CDR3 DNA, read in part, is TGCAGTGCTCCCCTCCGACTAGCGGGCAGAGAGACC. It specifies CSAPLRLAGRET. The whole CDR3 sequence is CSAPLRLAGRETQYF.

Many counts were recorded for this clone. The read terminates 3 residues before the CDR3 end, so the remaining end is supplied by the germline J gene. The V call is TRBV20-1, the J call TRBJ2-2; 11 nucleotides agree with TRBD1. CDR3 length: 13 amino acids. Per germline, CDR1 DFQATT and CDR2 SNEGSKA (reference sequence). V lost 3 bases, J lost 7 bases, and 1 base stayed unmatched. CDR3 DNA, as far as it was read: TGCAGTGCTAGGGGACAGGGGGGCGGGGAG. The encoded protein is CSARGQGGGE. In full, the CDR3 reads CSARGQGGGELFF.

Many counts were recorded for this clone. The read comes to an end 3 residues before the CDR3 does, leaving the germline J gene to fill in the end. V is TRBV9 and J is TRBJ2-5; D is perhaps TRBD2 (6 bases). This CDR3 is 15 amino acids long. V lost 2 bases and J 2 bases, leaving 13 bases between the germline ends. From germline, CDR1 is SGDLS and CDR2 YYNGEE. CDR3 DNA (partial): TGTGCCAGCAGCGTGGGAGGAGGGGATCAAGAGACC. This codes for CASSVGGGDQET. Given in full, the CDR3 is CASSVGGGDQETQYF. Drawing the rest from reference TRBV9 and TRBJ2-5, the complete variable domain is DSGVTQTPKHLITATGQRVTLRCSPRSGDLSVYWYQQSLDQGLQFLIQYYNGEERAKGNILERFSAQQFPDLHSELNLSSLELGDSALYFCASSVGGGDQETQYFGPGTRLLVL.

This clone was counted many times. From the germline J gene comes the end of the CDR3, since the read stops 3 residues before it. V usage is TRBV20-1 and J usage is TRBJ2-7; TRBD1 matches at 10 bases. Germline lookup yields CDR1 DFQATT and CDR2 SNEGSKA (reference sequence). The CDR3 length is 16 residues. Trimming cost V 6 bases and J 6 bases; bases outside gene matches: 17. Partial CDR3 DNA: TGCAGTGCCCCCCGGGACAGGGGCAATTTGATGGGCGAG. This encodes CSAPRDRGNLMGE. The full-length CDR3 reads as CSAPRDRGNLMGEQYF.

This clone was seen many times. The CDR3 is cut off 3 residues early in the read; its end comes from the germline J gene. The V and J genes are TRBV2 and TRBJ1-4, with D tentatively TRBD1 (5 bases). Germline V gene data show CDR1 as SNHLY and CDR2 as FYNNEI. This CDR3 has 14 amino acids. V was cut by 5 bases and J by 2 bases, with 9 bases left in between. The sequenced CDR3 bases are TGTGCCAGCAGTAGACAGCGCACTAATGAAAAA. This sequence encodes CASSRQRTNEK. From start to end, the CDR3 is CASSRQRTNEKLFF.

This clone was detected ten times or more. Read data end 3 residues before the CDR3 end; the end is taken from the germline J gene. The chain uses TRBV11-2 and TRBJ1-1; D gene uncertain. The CDR3 runs 13 residues. CDR1 SGHAT and CDR2 FQNNGV come from the germline V gene. V was shortened by 2 bases and J by 2 bases, with 6 bases between the two germline ends. CDR3 sequence: CASSLTVNTEAFF. CDR3 DNA (partial): TGTGCCAGCAGCTTAACAGTTAACACTGAA.

The sample holds many counts of this clone. Sequencing ends 3 residues short of the CDR3 end; the germline J gene provides the rest. The chain employs TRBV7-2 and TRBJ2-7; no clear D. Per the germline V gene, CDR1 is SGHTA and CDR2 is FQGNSA. Trimming cost V 5 bases and J 4 bases, with 12 bases left between them. This CDR3 has 13 amino acids. The DNA read from the CDR3 is TGTGCCAGCAGCACCGGGTCCCAATACGAG. It yields the protein CASSTGSQYE. The full CDR3 protein reads CASSTGSQYEQYF.

This clone has ten or more counts. The sequenced part of the CDR3 DNA is TGTGCCACCAGTGATTCATACCCCTCCGGCGGGGAG. This sequence encodes CATSDSYPSGGE. The CDR3, in full, reads CATSDSYPSGGELFF. V is TRBV24-1 and J is TRBJ2-2, with D uncertain. Read data end 3 residues before the CDR3 end; the end is taken from the germline J gene. The V gene's germline CDR1 is KGHDR and CDR2 SFDVKD. Trimming stripped 2 bases from V and 7 bases from J, with 13 bases between. The CDR3 is made up of 15 amino acids.